A single sample is the source of the 16 T cell receptor beta chains below, sequenced in a study of cytomegalovirus exposure and HLA in healthy donors. PCR was performed using 60 Vbeta and 13 Jbeta primers. Repertoires were generated with immunoSEQ multiplex PCR, while TCRdb's copy carries only in-frame clones and drops some. The sample includes around 100,000 clones, 65% to 75% of them seen just once. The sequencing input was PBMCs. The origin of the receptors is a man aged 40-50 years in good health and CMV-seropositive.

This clone has a handful of counts. The chain joins TRBV7-2 to TRBJ1-1; D remains ambiguous. V lost 7 bases to trimming and J lost 0 bases, with 18 bases between them. The length of the CDR3 is 16 residues. The germline V gene encodes CDR1 SGHTA and CDR2 FQGNSA. CDR3 DNA: TGTGCCAGCAACGCCCGCGGGCAAACTGTGAACACTGAAGCTTTCTTT. It codes for CASNARGQTVNTEAFF.

The chain employs TRBV28 and TRBJ1-3; 7 bases align to TRBD1. Trimming at V came to 11 bases and at J to 0 bases, leaving 7 bases not matched to a gene. Germline CDR1 is MDHEN and CDR2 is SYDVKM. The CDR3 is 14 residues long. CDR3 coding DNA: TGTGCCTCACAGGGGCCGAGCTCTGGAAACACCATATATTTT. Translation gives CASQGPSSGNTIYF.

On this clone itself: One end of the junction does not line up with germline, which may come from a read error. The chain links TRBV7-9 to TRBJ2-4; D call uncertain. Germline V CDR1 and CDR2: SEHNR, FQNEAQ (reference sequence). The CDR3 contains 12 residues. DNA of the CDR3: TGTTCCAGCAGCTCAGCCGGGTCCATTCAGTACTTC. Translation: CSSSSAGSIQYF.

In nucleotides, the CDR3 is TGTGCCTGGAGTGCTGGGGCTGAGCAGTTCTTC. This codes for CAWSAGAEQFF. The J gene is TRBJ2-1, the V gene TRBV30; D may be TRBD1 (5 bases). V lost 1 base and J 9 bases, leaving 7 bases between the germline ends. This CDR3 contains 11 residues. The germline V gene encodes CDR1 GTSNPN and CDR2 SVGIG (reference sequence). The full variable domain, its missing parts supplied by reference TRBV30 and TRBJ2-1, is SQTIHQWPATLVQPVGSPLSLECTVEGTSNPNLYWYRQAAGRGLQLLFYSVGIGQISSEVPQNLSASRPQDRQFILSSKKLLLSDSGFYLCAWSAGAEQFFGPGTRLTVL.

The rearrangement uses TRBV27 and TRBJ2-5; 10 bases fit TRBD1. The germline gives CDR1 MNHEY, CDR2 SMNVEV (reference sequence). V was pared by 6 bases and J by 3 bases, with 7 bases of the junction left unmatched. The CDR3 has 15 residues. CDR3 coding DNA: TGTGCCAGCAGGAGATCCGGACAGGGGGAAGAGACCCAGTACTTC. Amino acid sequence: CASRRSGQGEETQYF.

A single count supports this clone. J is TRBJ2-3 and V is TRBV10-1; no firm D call. Trimming left V 4 bases short and J 2 bases short, with 13 bases between. Germline V gene lookup returns CDR1 WNHNN and CDR2 SYGVQD (reference sequence). The length of the CDR3 is 15 residues. The CDR3 spells CASSAGWASTDTQYF. DNA for the CDR3: TGCGCCAGCAGTGCTGGCTGGGCCTCCACAGATACGCAGTATTTT.

The V call is TRBV6-5, the J call TRBJ2-3, with no clear D. V gave up 6 bases and J gave up 0 bases, with 10 bases separating them. Germline V gene lookup returns CDR1 MNHEY and CDR2 SVGAGI. The CDR3 spans 14 residues. CDR3 region: CASRELYSTDTQYF. The DNA for the CDR3 is TGTGCCAGCAGGGAACTATACAGCACAGATACGCAGTATTTT.

The V call is TRBV7-2, the J call TRBJ1-2; 7 bases fit TRBD1. Per germline, CDR1 SGHTA and CDR2 FQGNSA. V shed 4 bases, J shed 4 bases, and the junction held 6 bases outside the gene matches. The CDR3 totals 14 residues. CDR3 sequence reads: CASSSSGTAYGYTF. CDR3 coding DNA: TGTGCCAGCAGCTCGTCCGGGACAGCCTATGGCTACACCTTC.

V is TRBV18 and J is TRBJ1-5; TRBD1 might be the D (6 bases). CDR1 is KGHSH, CDR2 LQKENI, per germline. The length of the CDR3 is 15 residues. V lost 3 bases and J lost 4, with 13 bases in between. CDR3 nucleotide sequence: TGTGCCAGCTCACCCTTCGGACAGCTTAATCAGCCCCAGCATTTT. This sequence encodes CASSPFGQLNQPQHF.

The J gene is TRBJ2-7, the V gene TRBV7-2; D may be TRBD2 (6 bases). V lost 1 base and J lost 3, with 13 bases in between. The CDR3 runs to 15 residues. Germline CDR1 reads SGHTA; CDR2 reads FQGNSA. This CDR3 is CASSLDGTQIYEQYF. The CDR3 region has the DNA TGTGCCAGCAGCTTAGACGGGACTCAGATCTACGAGCAGTACTTC.

This clone has more than one count but fewer than ten. The chain has TRBV2 and TRBJ2-5, with TRBD2 matching 7 bases. Trimming cost V 2 bases and J 5 bases; bases outside gene matches: 8. The CDR3 runs 15 residues. Per the germline V gene, CDR1 is SNHLY and CDR2 is FYNNEI. The CDR3 sequence: CASSERLVGGETQYF. CDR3 bases: TGTGCCAGCAGTGAAAGATTGGTGGGGGGGGAGACCCAGTACTTC.

CDR3 in amino acids: CASRRGTSGTGELFF. The CDR3 region has the DNA TGTGCCAGCAGAAGGGGGACTAGCGGGACCGGGGAGCTGTTTTTT. The genes are TRBV2 and TRBJ2-2, with 12 bases aligning to TRBD2. The CDR3 length is 15 residues. The germline V gene encodes CDR1 SNHLY and CDR2 FYNNEI. V lost 6 bases, J lost 5 bases, and 4 bases stayed unmatched.

CDR3 sequence reads: CASSPSTGQHRNEQFF. The CDR3, as DNA: TGTGCCAGCAGTCCTTCGACAGGTCAGCACCGCAATGAGCAGTTCTTC. The chain recombines TRBV7-9 with TRBJ2-1; maybe TRBD1 (6 bases). Germline V CDR1 and CDR2: SEHNR, FQNEAQ (reference sequence). The ends were cut back, 6 bases at V and 6 bases at J, with 21 bases in the middle. This CDR3 has 16 amino acids.

This clone was picked up a small number of times. This sequence joins TRBV28 and TRBJ2-7; D is perhaps TRBD2 (6 bases). Germline CDR1 and CDR2: MDHEN and SYDVKM. This CDR3 is 15 amino acids long. Trimming stripped 5 bases from V and 7 bases from J, with 21 bases between. In nucleotides, the CDR3 is TGTGCCAGCAGTAACTTTGGGACTCGGAAAAGAGAGCAGTACGTC. Residues: CASSNFGTRKREQYV.

This chain connects TRBV9 to TRBJ2-4, with TRBD1 matching over 7 bases. After removal of 4 bases from V and 5 bases from J, the junction contained 6 bases not matched to a gene. Germline values: CDR1 SGDLS, CDR2 YYNGEE. CDR3 size: 14 residues. The CDR3 nucleotides read TGTGCCAGCAGCCCCAGACAGGGCGAAAACATTCAGTACTTC. This gives the protein CASSPRQGENIQYF.

The rearrangement links TRBV30 to TRBJ1-5; TRBD1 matches at 10 bases. The CDR3 has 15 amino acids. The V gene's germline CDR1 is GTSNPN and CDR2 SVGIG (reference sequence). V trimming: 2 bases; J trimming: 7 bases; junction bases outside the gene matches: 8. The CDR3 here is CAWSRGQGIGQPQHF. In DNA form, the CDR3 reads TGTGCCTGGAGTAGGGGACAGGGGATCGGACAGCCCCAGCATTTT.